The rows below give T cell receptor beta chains drawn from one sample of a study of glioma-infiltrating T cells after dendritic cell vaccination. Method: immunoSEQ multiplex PCR; TCRdb's copy keeps in-frame clones and lacks some. The table shows about 94,000 clones, with approximately 80% occurring only once. The specimen comprised blood, sampled after dendritic cell vaccination. Receptors originate from a human donor with glioblastoma. Each CDR3 is given with its conserved first and last residue. Each record gives: CDR3 length, J gene, clone size, V gene, D gene, CDR3 protein, CDR3 DNA. A D gene is named only where the DNA matches it firmly. Rows give clone size only sometimes, using once, few, many, or a class for an expanded clone.

14,TRBJ1-2,NA,TRBV10-1,TRBD1,CASNSFDRGHGYTF,TGCGCCAGCAACTCCTTCGACAGGGGCCATGGCTACACCTTC
15,TRBJ1-5,few,TRBV6-6,NA,CASRRTGAPNQPQHF,TGTGCCAGCAGGCGAACAGGCGCCCCAAATCAGCCCCAGCATTTT
18,TRBJ2-7,few,TRBV5-5,TRBD1,CASSSKYRDRVLSYEQYF,TGTGCCAGCAGCTCTAAGTACCGGGACAGAGTCTTATCCTACGAGCAGTACTTC
13,TRBJ1-1,NA,TRBV29-1,TRBD1,CSVDVTGGTEAFF,TGCAGCGTCGATGTGACAGGGGGCACTGAAGCTTTCTTT
12,TRBJ2-7,NA,TRBV5-1,NA,CASSSAGAEQYF,TGCGCCAGCAGCTCGGCGGGGGCCGAGCAGTACTTC
16,TRBJ1-1,NA,TRBV6-1,NA,CASSEALGRMNTEAFF,TGTGCCAGCAGTGAAGCGCTTGGGCGAATGAACACTGAAGCTTTCTTT
14,TRBJ1-2,NA,TRBV6-5,TRBD1,CASRRTGSNYGYTF,TGTGCCAGCAGGAGGACAGGGAGTAACTATGGCTACACCTTC
13,TRBJ1-1,NA,TRBV9,TRBD1,CASSAPGQPEAFF,TGTGCCAGCAGCGCGCCGGGACAGCCTGAAGCTTTCTTT
19,TRBJ2-1,NA,TRBV5-1,TRBD2,CASSLGGLAGGSSYNEQFF,TGCGCCAGCAGCTTGGGTGGACTAGCGGGAGGGAGCTCCTACAATGAGCAGTTCTTC
17,TRBJ1-3,NA,TRBV7-9,NA,CASSLGLPGPSGNTIYF,TGTGCCAGCAGCTTAGGTCTCCCAGGCCCCTCTGGAAACACCATATATTTT
17,TRBJ2-1,NA,TRBV5-1,TRBD2,CASSPRLAGVTYNEQFF,TGCGCCAGCAGCCCCAGACTAGCGGGAGTGACCTACAATGAGCAGTTCTTC
14,TRBJ1-1,once,TRBV19,NA,CASSIRVLNTEAFF,TGTGCCAGTAGTATCCGGGTTCTGAACACTGAAGCTTTCTTT
13,TRBJ1-4,NA,TRBV5-1,TRBD1,CASSLGQGGKLFF,TGCGCCAGCAGCCTCGGACAGGGGGGAAAACTGTTTTTT
15,TRBJ2-3,NA,TRBV7-9,NA,CASSSQAESTDTQYF,TGTGCCAGCAGCTCCCAAGCGGAGAGCACAGATACGCAGTATTTT
13,TRBJ1-1,NA,TRBV9,NA,CASSGGLNTEAFF,TGTGCCAGCAGCGGAGGCTTGAACACTGAAGCTTTCTTT
15,TRBJ2-2,once,TRBV21-1,NA,CASSPPSGYTGELFF,TGTGCCAGCAGCCCCCCATCGGGATACACCGGGGAGCTGTTTTTT
17,TRBJ2-5,NA,TRBV5-1,TRBD2,CASSLASGGAAQETQYF,TGCGCCAGCAGCTTGGCAAGCGGGGGGGCGGCCCAAGAGACCCAGTACTTC
18,TRBJ2-6,NA,TRBV2,TRBD1,CASSGQGAGFSGANVLTF,TGTGCCAGCAGTGGCCAGGGGGCCGGTTTCTCTGGGGCCAACGTCCTGACTTTC
15,TRBJ1-2,NA,TRBV6-1,NA,CASSERGQYLYGYTF,TGTGCCAGCAGTGAAAGAGGGCAGTACCTATATGGCTACACCTTC
15,TRBJ1-1,NA,TRBV12-2,NA,CASRLIHPGDTEAFF,TGTGCAAGTCGCCTTATCCACCCGGGGGACACTGAAGCTTTCTTT
17,TRBJ2-3,NA,TRBV10-3,TRBD1,CAISDPRQGTFTDTQYF,TGTGCCATCAGTGACCCAAGACAGGGTACATTCACAGATACGCAGTATTTT
11,TRBJ2-5,NA,TRBV20-1,NA,CSARSPETQYF,TGCAGTGCTCGGTCCCCGGAGACCCAGTACTTC
15,TRBJ1-3,NA,TRBV2,TRBD1,CASRPDRVRGNTIYF,TGTGCCAGCAGACCCGACAGGGTGCGTGGAAACACCATATATTTT
15,TRBJ2-7,NA,TRBV5-8,TRBD1,CASSLTGGSPYEQYF,TGTGCCAGCAGCCTGACAGGGGGCTCACCCTACGAGCAGTACTTC